This paragraph reports one T cell receptor (beta chain). CDR3 size: 14 residues. Germline V gives CDR1 GTSNPN, CDR2 SVGIG (reference sequence). The ends were cut back, 0 bases at V and 5 bases at J, with 13 bases in the middle. The record originates from a study of blood T cell repertoires in COVID-19. Study-level information: There were acute and convalescent COVID-19 samples, and they came from the United States, Italy and Spain. From T cells, B-cell-depleted T cells, or PBMCs came the material, which was cDNA or gDNA.

Authors' methods: Amplification of reference gene primers was used by the study to estimate nucleated cell counts. TCRdb's copy holds only in-frame clones and misses some; the assay was immunoSEQ multiplex PCR. The V and J calls and clone size were taken over from that table, and D and trimming were inferred from the DNA. The table lists around 150,000 clones, 85% of them singletons, with approximately 1% in the top ten. This chain links TRBV30 with TRBJ1-2, with TRBD1 as a possible D gene (5 bases). The TCR comes from a man aged 40-50 years with acute or convalescent COVID-19. Sequences were obtained from peripheral blood. CDR3 DNA sequence: TGTGCCTGGAGTGTAAATTCAGGGCTTTATGGCTACACCTTC. Amino acid sequence: CAWSVNSGLYGYTF.